The source of this TCR beta chain is a study of relationships among human T cell subsets. From mRNA, alpha and beta CDR3 regions were amplified using semiquantitative ARM-PCR. Tagged nested gene-specific primers were used first, then communal superprimers amplified exponentially. Nested primers were removed by exonuclease before the second PCR round. TCRdb recomputed calls from the multiplex PCR reads with MiXCR, one row per CDR3 protein. The sample shows some 13,000 distinct CDR3 sequences, 60% of them seen only once. CD4+ cells were positively selected first, then anti-CD25 beads isolated CD4+CD25+ regulatory T cells. Study-wide points: Regulatory and Th2 subsets had few clones over 100 reads, unlike CD8+ cytotoxic cells.

The CDR3 sequence is 16 residues long. From germline, CDR1 is PRHDT and CDR2 FYEKMQ (reference sequence). V lost 5 bases to trimming and J lost 1 base; unmatched junction nucleotides: 9. This clonotype was observed a handful of times. Its specificity is unknown. This sequence was found in a man aged 40-50 years in good health. The chain couples TRBV13 to TRBJ2-7, with TRBD1 matching over 9 bases. The material sequenced was Tregs sorted from blood. DNA of the CDR3: TGTGCCAGCAGCCCCTCAACAGGGGGCAGGTCCTACGAGCAGTACTTC. This translates into CASSPSTGGRSYEQYF.